This T cell receptor (beta chain) emerged from a study of T cell repertoires in cytomegalovirus infection. TCRdb passed the reads through MiXCR, listing each CDR3 protein once. The repertoire holds roughly 920,000 distinct CDR3 sequences, with around 32% as singletons. With 5 bases removed from V and 5 bases from J, the gap between germline ends came to 15 bases. Germline V gene lookup returns CDR1 MNHEY and CDR2 SMNVEV (reference sequence). The CDR3 extends over 14 amino acids. As to this clonotype: Its matching antigen is unknown.

The clonotype comes from a human donor in good health (CMV status not recorded). Some clones in this sample may be carry-over from other donors' samples. The specimen was cultured CD8+ T cells from PBMCs, collected from culture after CMV antigen stimulation. The chain combines TRBV27 with TRBJ2-5; the D gene is possibly TRBD2 (6 bases). CDR3 loop: CASSLRLGGETQYF. CDR3 nucleotide sequence: TGTGCCAGCAGTCTTAGACTCGGAGGGGAGACCCAGTACTTC.